These T cell receptor beta chains were read from a single sample in a study of identical twins. TCRdb called the 5' RACE reads again in MiXCR, with one record for every CDR3 protein. In the table there are some 790,000 distinct CDR3 sequences, 15% to 20% of which are singletons. Another study also made use of these data, one on T cells expressing NK-cell markers.

The sequenced sample consisted of PBMCs. The origin of the receptors is a woman aged 18-30 years in good health. CDR3s include the opening cysteine and the closing phenylalanine or tryptophan. The D gene is left open where the match is weak. Clone size is given for some rows only: seen once, a few or many times, or a class if the clone is expanded.

CDR3 DNA	CDR3 protein	CDR3 length	V gene	J gene	D gene	clone size
TGTGCCAGCAGCTTACCAACAGCGGGATTCTCCTACAATGAGCAGTTCTTC	CASSLPTAGFSYNEQFF	17	TRBV7-9	TRBJ2-1	TRBD2	few
TGCAGCGTTGGAAGAACCGGGGACGTCTTTAGTGGCTACACCTTC	CSVGRTGDVFSGYTF	15	TRBV29-1	TRBJ1-2	.	.
TGTGCCAGCAGTGTGGCAGGTGGAATGGACGGGGAGCTGTTTTTT	CASSVAGGMDGELFF	15	TRBV6-4	TRBJ2-2	.	.
TGTGCCAGCAGACACGGACCATCCCAGTACTTC	CASRHGPSQYF	11	TRBV12-3/TRBV12-4	TRBJ2-5	.	.
TGCAGTGCTAGAGATCCCGCCGGGTCAGATACGCAGTATTTT	CSARDPAGSDTQYF	14	TRBV20-1	TRBJ2-3	.	.
TGTGCCAGCAGCTTAGCGTTCCGAGGGTACTACGAGCAGTACTTC	CASSLAFRGYYEQYF	15	TRBV7-2	TRBJ2-7	.	few
TGTGCCAGCAAACGGGGTAGCGGTGGCTACACCTTC	CASKRGSGGYTF	12	TRBV6-5	TRBJ1-2	.	.
TGTGCCAGCAGCCCTTTCTTGTCCCCAGGCAGGCGGAACGAGCAGTACTTC	CASSPFLSPGRRNEQYF	17	TRBV7-9	TRBJ2-7	.	few
TGCAGCGTCGGGACAGGGTACAATGAGCAGTTCTTC	CSVGTGYNEQFF	12	TRBV29-1	TRBJ2-1	TRBD1	few
TGCAGCGACCTAAACAGGGGACGGACAGATACGCAGTATTTT	CSDLNRGRTDTQYF	14	TRBV29-1	TRBJ2-3	TRBD1	few
TGTGCCACCAGCAGAGATCCCCGAGCTAGCGGGAACTACGAGCAGTACTTC	CATSRDPRASGNYEQYF	17	TRBV15	TRBJ2-7	TRBD2	.
TGTGCCAGCAGCCACCCGACTAGCGGGAGCTACGAGCAGTACTTC	CASSHPTSGSYEQYF	15	TRBV7-2	TRBJ2-7	TRBD2	few
TGCAGCGGCACCTCTGCAACTAATGAAAAACTGTTTTTT	CSGTSATNEKLFF	13	TRBV29-1	TRBJ1-4	.	few
TGCAGTGCTAGAGATAGGCCAGCCCGGGGATCTGAAGCTTTCTTT	CSARDRPARGSEAFF	15	TRBV20-1	TRBJ1-1	.	.
TGCGCCAGCGGGGGACAGGGCGGTCAGTACACTGAAGCTTTCTTT	CASGGQGGQYTEAFF	15	TRBV5-1	TRBJ1-1	TRBD1	.
TGCGCCAGCAGCTTACACAGCTCTGGGGCCAACGTCCTGACTTTC	CASSLHSSGANVLTF	15	TRBV5-1	TRBJ2-6	.	.
TGTGCCAGCACCGTACAGGAGGTTACCTACAATGAGCAGTTCTTC	CASTVQEVTYNEQFF	15	TRBV7-2	TRBJ2-1	.	.
TGCAGCGGTGGAAGGTACCCCTACGAGCAGTACTTC	CSGGRYPYEQYF	12	TRBV29-1	TRBJ2-7	.	few